This T cell receptor beta chain appears in the sequencing data of a study of blood T cells in healthy people across ages. For the second PCR, which ran for about 7 to 11 cycles, a sample-barcoded 5' primer and a J-beta primer mix were used. One entry per CDR3 protein, called by TCRdb with MiXCR from the 5' RACE reads. This sample has around 650,000 distinct CDR3 sequences, with roughly 32% found just once. Deletions cut 8 bases from V and 1 base from J, with 18 bases between. The CDR3 consists of 14 residues. Germline values: CDR1 DFQATT, CDR2 SNEGSKA (reference sequence). The sequencing input was blood. This chain connects TRBV20-1 to TRBJ2-7; a weak D match, TRBD2 (6 bases). The receptor comes from a woman aged 80 or over in good health. The CDR3 DNA follows: TGCAGTACACACCGGGACGGGAGTTCCTACGAGCAGTACTTC. Protein: CSTHRDGSSYEQYF.